The sequence of this T cell receptor beta chain was determined in a study of T cell changes during pregnancy in multiple sclerosis. Only in-frame clones appear in the TCRdb table, and some are missing; sequencing was by immunoSEQ multiplex PCR. Altogether 45,000 to 50,000 clones are present, roughly 92% being singletons, with the ten largest covering approximately 0.39%. Trimming shortened V by 5 bases and J by 5 bases, and 15 bases separated the two germline ends. Germline CDR1 is KGHSH and CDR2 is LQKENI. This CDR3 has 14 residues. The chain employs TRBV18 and TRBJ2-5, with D tentatively TRBD2 (7 bases). This TCR was recovered from a female donor in good health, enrolled as a control in a pregnancy study. Source: CD4+ T cells from peripheral blood mononuclear cells, taken in the second trimester of pregnancy. Here the CDR3 DNA reads TGTGCCAGCTCAGTGGCGGGGGCCGTGGAGACCCAGTACTTC. Translating gives CASSVAGAVETQYF. The variable domain in full, with the rest retrieved from reference TRBV18 and TRBJ2-5, is NAGVMQNPRHLVRRRGQEARLRCSPMKGHSHVYWYRQLPEEGLKFMVYLQKENIIDESGMPKERFSAEFPKEGPSILRIQQVVRGDSAAYFCASSVAGAVETQYFGPGTRLLVL.